Each of the 25 T cell receptor beta chains below was sequenced from the same sample in a study of shared clonotypes between healthy human individuals. Measured with immunoSEQ multiplex PCR; TCRdb has only the in-frame clones, and not every one. The repertoire holds about 960,000 clones, with about three quarters as singletons. The sample taken for sequencing was memory CD4+ T cells sorted from blood. Described subset: CD45RA-negative fraction. Receptors originate from a man younger than 35 in good health.

The chain's CDR3 is CASSQKRVEYTGELFF. DNA for the CDR3: TGTGCCAGCAGCCAAAAGCGGGTCGAGTACACCGGGGAGCTGTTTTTT. V and J are TRBV2 and TRBJ2-2, with a weak D call TRBD2 (6 bases). The germline V and J ends were trimmed by 6 bases and 3 bases, with 17 bases remaining between them. Germline V gene sequence: CDR1 SNHLY, CDR2 FYNNEI. This CDR3 contains 16 residues.

The chain recombines TRBV4-1 with TRBJ2-5; unclear D gene. Between the trimmed V and J ends, which lost 0 bases and 5 bases, there was a span of 16 bases. CDR1 and CDR2 (germline): MGHRA, YSYEKL. The CDR3 extends over 16 amino acids. The CDR3 is CASSQDRANKRETQYF. CDR3 sequence (DNA): TGCGCCAGCAGCCAAGATCGGGCTAACAAGAGGGAGACCCAGTACTTC.

V is TRBV5-1 and J is TRBJ1-1; D is possibly TRBD1 (6 bases). Germline CDR1 SGHRS, CDR2 YFSETQ. Deletions cut 2 bases from V and 3 bases from J, with 11 bases between. The CDR3 spans 14 residues. The DNA for the CDR3 is TGCGCCAGCAGCTTTACCAGGGGTGACACTGAAGCTTTCTTT. Amino acid sequence: CASSFTRGDTEAFF.

The J gene is TRBJ1-1, the V gene TRBV10-3, with D tentatively TRBD1 (6 bases). The V and J ends lost 1 base and 5 bases respectively, with 8 bases between them. The CDR3 has 13 amino acids. Germline V gene sequence: CDR1 ENHRY, CDR2 SYGVKD. The CDR3 DNA reads as TGTGCCATCAGTGAGTGGGGGGCAACTGAAGCTTTCTTT. It yields the protein CAISEWGATEAFF.

The chain carries TRBV11-2 and TRBJ2-1; TRBD2 matches 8 bases. This CDR3 comprises 12 residues. Trimming cost V 3 bases and J 9 bases; bases outside gene matches: 1. In germline, CDR1 is SGHAT, CDR2 FQNNGV. The CDR3 sequence is CASSFSGAEQFF. Here the CDR3 DNA reads TGTGCCAGCAGCTTTAGCGGGGCTGAGCAGTTCTTC.

This clone was observed a single time. The chain joins TRBV5-1 to TRBJ2-3; D is possibly TRBD1 (6 bases). The germline V gene encodes CDR1 SGHRS and CDR2 YFSETQ. This CDR3 is 15 amino acids long. V was pared by 4 bases and J by 0 bases, with 12 bases between. CDR3 region: CASSKDDRSTDTQYF. The CDR3 coding sequence is TGCGCCAGCAGCAAGGACGACAGGAGCACAGATACGCAGTATTTT.

Here the CDR3 DNA reads TGTGCCTCGGGCAGGGGCCGCTACGAGCAGTACTTC. It translates to CASGRGRYEQYF. The genes are TRBV6-1 and TRBJ2-7, with a tentative D call TRBD1 (6 bases). V was cut by 11 bases and J by 3 bases, with 14 bases left in between. In germline, CDR1 is MNHNS, CDR2 SASEGT. The CDR3 contains 12 residues.

This sequence joins TRBV6-5 and TRBJ2-5, with 8 bases fitting TRBD2. CDR1 and CDR2 from the germline V gene are MNHEY and SVGAGI. The CDR3 sequence is 15 residues long. The V gene end was trimmed by 2 bases and the J gene end by 2 bases; junction bases not matched to a gene: 4. The CDR3 DNA sequence: TGTGCCAGCAGTTACCAGGCGGGAGGTCAAGAGACCCAGTACTTC. It encodes CASSYQAGGQETQYF.

The V gene is TRBV6-1, the J gene TRBJ1-4; D call uncertain. This CDR3 is built from 13 residues. Trimming left V 4 bases short and J 8 bases short, with 11 bases between. Germline V gives CDR1 MNHNS, CDR2 SASEGT. DNA for the CDR3: TGTGCCAGCAGTGTTCAGTACCCGGAAAAACTGTTTTTT. It is translated as CASSVQYPEKLFF.

As concerns this clone: It differs at one base from a far larger clone, so likely a read error. The sample carries other DNA sequences with the same CDR3. V usage is TRBV11-3 and J usage is TRBJ2-2; D is unresolved. The germline V gene has CDR1 SGHNT and CDR2 YENEEA. The CDR3 is 13 amino acids. Trimming shortened V by 6 bases and J by 2 bases, and 7 bases separated the two germline ends. Here the CDR3 DNA reads TGTGCCAGCAGTCCTACCAACACCGGGGAGCTGTTTTTT. Amino acids: CASSPTNTGELFF.

This clone was detected only a few times. V usage is TRBV6-6 and J usage is TRBJ2-1; 10 positions agree with TRBD1. Germline CDR1 is MNHNY and CDR2 is SVGAGI (reference sequence). The CDR3 runs to 15 residues. V was clipped by 5 bases and J by 5 bases; unmatched bases: 6. This chain's CDR3 is CASSGRDRGNNEQFF. For the CDR3, the DNA is TGTGCCAGCAGTGGCCGGGACAGGGGCAACAATGAGCAGTTCTTC.

The chain uses TRBV13 and TRBJ2-3, with D perhaps matching TRBD2 (5 bases). The length of the CDR3 is 15 residues. Germline V gene sequence: CDR1 PRHDT, CDR2 FYEKMQ (reference sequence). Trimming stripped 6 bases from V and 0 bases from J, with 13 bases between. This CDR3 is CASRRRDRSTDTQYF. The CDR3 region has the DNA TGTGCCAGCAGGCGTCGGGATCGTAGCACAGATACGCAGTATTTT.

The CDR3 DNA follows: TGTGCCAGCCTGAGACTAAGGGACATCTCTGGGGCCAACGTCCTGACTTTC. Protein product: CASLRLRDISGANVLTF. The chain combines TRBV7-9 with TRBJ2-6; D perhaps matches TRBD1 (6 bases). CDR3 length: 17 residues. CDR1 SEHNR and CDR2 FQNEAQ come from the germline V gene (reference sequence). Trimming pared 8 bases from V and 0 bases from J, leaving 17 bases between.

This rearrangement joins TRBV18 to TRBJ1-1; the D gene is possibly TRBD1 (6 bases). CDR1 KGHSH and CDR2 LQKENI come from the germline V gene. V was shortened by 5 bases and J by 0 bases, with 10 bases between the two germline ends. This CDR3 comprises 14 residues. Here the CDR3 reads CASSGGIVNTEAFF. CDR3 in DNA: TGTGCCAGCTCAGGGGGCATCGTGAACACTGAAGCTTTCTTT. The variable domain in full, completed from reference TRBV18 and TRBJ1-1, reads NAGVMQNPRHLVRRRGQEARLRCSPMKGHSHVYWYRQLPEEGLKFMVYLQKENIIDESGMPKERFSAEFPKEGPSILRIQQVVRGDSAAYFCASSGGIVNTEAFFGQGTRLTVV.

The chain uses TRBV11-3 and TRBJ2-1; D is perhaps TRBD1 (5 bases). The CDR3 spans 15 residues. CDR1 is SGHNT, CDR2 YENEEA, per germline. Deletions cut 1 base from V and 7 bases from J, with 14 bases between. The CDR3 sequence: CASSLGQGIKNEQFF. The CDR3 DNA reads as TGTGCCAGCAGCTTAGGGCAGGGAATCAAGAATGAGCAGTTCTTC.

The sample holds one count of this clone. The rearrangement joins TRBV14 to TRBJ1-6; D remains unclear. CDR3 length: 12 residues. Looked up from germline, CDR1 is SGHDN and CDR2 is FVKESK. Trimming took off 4 bases at V and 7 bases at J, with 5 bases between the two ends. The CDR3 DNA is TGTGCCAGCAGCCGTATGAATTCACCCCTCCACTTT. Residues: CASSRMNSPLHF. The variable domain in full, with the rest retrieved from reference TRBV14 and TRBJ1-6, is EAGVTQFPSHSVIEKGQTVTLRCDPISGHDNLYWYRRVMGKEIKFLLHFVKESKQDESGMPNNRFLAERTGGTYSTLKVQPAELEDSGVYFCASSRMNSPLHFGNGTRLTVT.

The chain uses TRBV5-5 and TRBJ1-5; D perhaps matches TRBD1 (6 bases). The CDR3 contains 15 residues. The ends were cut back, 2 bases at V and 7 bases at J, with 16 bases in the middle. Germline CDR1 SGHKS, CDR2 YYEKEE (reference sequence). This CDR3 is CASSFRIGGTQPQHF. The CDR3 DNA is TGTGCCAGCAGCTTTAGAATAGGGGGGACCCAGCCCCAGCATTTT.

The chain recombines TRBV5-4 with TRBJ2-7; D may match TRBD1 or TRBD2 (6 bases each). Trimming took 4 bases from V and 3 from J, leaving 14 bases between them. There are 14 residues in the CDR3. Germline V gives CDR1 SGHNT, CDR2 YYREEE (reference sequence). CDR3 in amino acids: CASSPRGGGYEQYF. CDR3 coding DNA: TGTGCCAGCAGCCCCCGAGGGGGAGGCTACGAGCAGTACTTC.

The DNA for the CDR3 is TGTGCCTGGATGGACAGGAACTATGGCTACACCTTC. Translation gives CAWMDRNYGYTF. The chain joins TRBV30 to TRBJ1-2, with TRBD1 matching 7 bases. Per the germline V gene, CDR1 is GTSNPN and CDR2 is SVGIG (reference sequence). J gave up 2 bases and V 4 bases, and 1 base lay outside the gene matches. This CDR3 spans 12 amino acids.

The chain has TRBV19 and TRBJ1-2; D is ambiguous. This CDR3 comprises 16 residues. The V and J ends lost 6 bases and 0 bases respectively, with 17 bases between them. Germline V gene sequence: CDR1 LNHDA, CDR2 SQIVND (reference sequence). The CDR3: CASRTPGRRANYGYTF. CDR3 in DNA: TGTGCCAGTAGGACCCCGGGCAGGCGAGCTAACTATGGCTACACCTTC.

This clone occurred a few times. This sequence joins TRBV7-2 and TRBJ1-4, with a tentative D call TRBD1 (6 bases). The CDR3 is 14 residues long. In germline, CDR1 is SGHTA, CDR2 FQGNSA. The V and J ends lost 6 bases and 6 bases respectively, with 14 bases between them. CDR3 DNA sequence: TGTGCCAGCAGTCTTCCAGGGGTGGATGAAAAACTGTTTTTT. It specifies CASSLPGVDEKLFF. Supplemented by reference TRBV7-2 and TRBJ1-4, the full variable domain reads GAGVSQSPSNKVTEKGKDVELRCDPISGHTALYWYRQSLGQGLEFLIYFQGNSAPDKSGLPSDRFSAERTGGSVSTLTIQRTQQEDSAVYLCASSLPGVDEKLFFGSGTQLSVL.

The table lists this clone with a count of one. This chain links TRBV5-1 with TRBJ2-6; D call uncertain. With 0 bases removed from V and 2 bases from J, the gap between germline ends came to 12 bases. Germline V CDR1 and CDR2: SGHRS, YFSETQ. The CDR3 extends over 17 amino acids. For the CDR3, the DNA is TGCGCCAGCAGCTTGGGTATGGCGGCAGCTGGGGCCAACGTCCTGACTTTC. It translates to CASSLGMAAAGANVLTF.

The J gene is TRBJ2-6, the V gene TRBV5-6; D uncertain. This CDR3 is 18 amino acids long. Germline CDR1 reads SGHDT; CDR2 reads YYEEEE. V was cut by 1 base and J by 0 bases, with 14 bases left in between. This chain's CDR3 is CASSLPGRLSSGANVLTF. Written as DNA, the CDR3 is TGTGCCAGCAGCTTGCCCGGCCGTCTGAGCTCTGGGGCCAACGTCCTGACTTTC.

The J gene is TRBJ1-2, the V gene TRBV19; TRBD1 matches at 11 bases. This CDR3 has 16 amino acids. V shed 6 bases and J 6 bases; nucleotides not matched to a gene: 12. Germline CDR1 and CDR2: LNHDA and SQIVND (reference sequence). The CDR3: CASSPGQGVTINGYTF. The CDR3 coding sequence is TGTGCCAGTAGCCCGGGACAGGGGGTCACAATCAATGGCTACACCTTC.

This clone was found once. This chain links TRBV28 with TRBJ1-2, with a possible D match to TRBD1 (6 bases). The germline CDR1 and CDR2 sequences are MDHEN and SYDVKM. This CDR3 spans 12 amino acids. Trimming removed 5 bases from V and 8 bases from J, with 12 bases in between. This CDR3 reads CASSRRDRGYTF. In DNA, the CDR3 is TGTGCCAGCAGTAGACGAGACAGGGGCTACACCTTC.